This T cell receptor beta chain originates from a study of T cells expressing NK-cell markers (dated by TCRdb to 2020 to 2021). Looking at the study overall: In sorted CD3+CD56+NKG2C+, CD3+CD56+NKG2C- and CD3+CD56-NKG2C+ T-cell subsets from 7 to 9 donors, TCR beta-chain repertoires were profiled. Seven of the eight sequenced donors were HCMV-seropositive and one was HCMV-seronegative. The study sequenced eight donors, all healthy volunteers chosen at random: three men and five women. Sequencing of the libraries produced 2 x 150 bp reads on Illumina HiSeq 2000/2500, MiSeq or NextSeq.

Taken from the germline V gene, the CDR1 and CDR2 loops are MGHRA and YSYEKL. The CDR3 contains 14 residues, cysteine and phenylalanine counted. There is no recorded DNA. This sample was sequenced with an Illumina HiSeq 2000. 5'RACE template switching, by which a universal primer site and unique molecular identifiers were added, was used to make TCR beta cDNA libraries. Priming for cDNA synthesis came from the TCR beta constant segment, and two successive PCR amplification steps followed. From the authors' description of their analysis: Reads were demultiplexed and grouped by UMI with MIGEC, and clonotypes were assembled and quantified with MiTCR. To remove erroneous sequences, TCR cDNA sequences were retained only when supported by two or more reads. The tcR package was used for downstream repertoire analysis, and clonotypes were matched across fractions by CDR3 nucleotide sequence plus V segment. VDJmatch was used to annotate antigen specificity against VDJdb, with one amino acid substitution in CDR3 permitted. TCRdb reprocessed the reads, reporting each CDR3 protein sequence once and no DNA. The V and J calls reflect TCRdb's pipeline rather than the authors' work. The sample table gives about 430,000 distinct CDR3 sequences. About 1.5% of the sample goes to the ten largest clones.

To determine HCMV serostatus, a commercial ELISA kit was used to detect HCMV-specific IgG in serum. Peripheral blood mononuclear cells were isolated from blood by Ficoll density gradient centrifugation. The full study reports these points: For over five donors, the dominant CD3+CD56+NKG2C+ clonotypes were among the top 10 CD8+ clonotypes and accounted for 1.0-7.0% of CD8+ T cells. It remained unclear whether the expanded NKG2C-expressing T cell clones were specific for HCMV antigens. Those dominant clonotypes were again the most abundant among CD3+CD56-NKG2C+ cells in a handful of donors, at roughly 25-65%.

Worth noting for this clonotype: Its cognate antigen has yet to be identified.

The sequence was obtained from a woman between 50 and 59 years old in good health. Donor details come from another sample of the same person, matched by shared clones. The sequence links TRBV4-1 to TRBJ1-4. Sequencing was done on a sample of blood T cells: a sorted CD56 or NKG2C T cell subset, CD4+ or CD8+ T cells, or bulk PBMC T cells (not recorded which). The CDR3 region reads CASRGRQGVEKLFF.